This T cell receptor (beta chain) stems from a study of response to subunit inactivated influenza vaccine. Study findings and constraints: The authors suggested that few new T cells are recruited per seasonal influenza vaccination.

TCRdb re-called the RT-PCR reads with MiXCR, one entry per CDR3 protein. Of about 800,000 distinct CDR3 sequences detected, less than 25% appear once; the ten largest clones hold roughly a tenth. There are 16 residues in the CDR3. V was clipped by 0 bases and J by 4 bases, with 10 bases between them. This clonotype occurred many times. What it binds is unknown. The TCR sequence derives from a man aged 45-65 years who received an inactivated influenza vaccine. This rearrangement joins TRBV12-3 or TRBV12-4 to TRBJ1-6; D unresolved. Material: PBMCs from blood, obtained around 5 days after vaccination. The CDR3 here is CASSLAGGMYNSPLHF. CDR3 bases: TGTGCCAGCAGTTTAGCGGGAGGGATGTATAATTCACCCCTCCACTTT.